Below, one T cell receptor beta chain is given with its context. This entry comes from a study of blood T cell repertoires in COVID-19. The recovered donors of Cohort 3 showed two negative PCRs, clearance, or symptom resolution. The protocol was immunoSEQ multiplex PCR, while the TCRdb copy is restricted to in-frame clones and leaves out a portion. The repertoire has a few hundred thousand clones, 80% to 90% of them found once; the top ten carry under 2.5%. Sequencing was done on a sample of PBMCs or T cells enriched from blood (not recorded which). This clonotype was sampled from a woman aged 45-65 years who had recovered from COVID-19.

CDR3 loop: CASSSAWGGRSTDTQYF. The DNA of the CDR3 is TGCGCCAGCAGCTCTGCTTGGGGCGGGAGAAGCACAGATACGCAGTATTTT. The chain recombines TRBV5-1 with TRBJ2-3; TRBD2 matches 7 bases. CDR1 SGHRS and CDR2 YFSETQ come from the germline V gene. Trimming took 3 bases from V and 0 from J; bases not matched to a gene: 10. The CDR3 spans 17 residues.